This is a list of T cell receptor beta chains from one sample in a study of T cells in Graves' hyperthyroidism and ophthalmopathy. TCRdb re-derived calls from the multiplex PCR reads in MiXCR, one entry per CDR3 protein. This repertoire shows approximately 400,000 distinct CDR3 sequences, about 18% found once; its top ten account for roughly two fifths. Sequencing was carried out using blood. The source of these receptors is a young man with Graves' ophthalmopathy. CDR3s include the opening cysteine and the closing phenylalanine or tryptophan. A D gene is named only where the DNA matches it firmly. Clone size is given for some rows only: seen once, a few or many times, or a class if the clone is expanded.

cdr3_nt	cdr3_aa	clone_size	d_call	j_call	cdr3_length	v_call
TGTGCCAGCAGCGGACAGGGGCGGATGAACACTGAAGCTTTCTTT	CASSGQGRMNTEAFF	-	TRBD1	TRBJ1-1	15	TRBV7-3
TGTGCCAGCAGAGGAGGGACTAGCACAGATACGCAGTATTTT	CASRGGTSTDTQYF	-	-	TRBJ2-3	14	TRBV4-2
TGTGCCAGCAGCTTATCTAGCGGGTCCCACAATGAGCAGTTCTTC	CASSLSSGSHNEQFF	many	TRBD2	TRBJ2-1	15	TRBV7-2
TGTGCCAGCAGTGAAGAAGAATGGATGGGCTCTGGAAACACCATATATTTT	CASSEEEWMGSGNTIYF	many	-	TRBJ1-3	17	TRBV2
TGTGCCAGCAGTTCGGGAGGACAGTTGGGAGAAAAACTGTTTTTT	CASSSGGQLGEKLFF	few	-	TRBJ1-4	15	TRBV28
TGTGCCAGCAGCCCGGCTCGGACTAACTATGGCTACACCTTC	CASSPARTNYGYTF	many	-	TRBJ1-2	14	TRBV7-2
TGTGCCACGCGACAGGTATTCAACTATGGCTACACCTTC	CATRQVFNYGYTF	few	-	TRBJ1-2	13	TRBV10-3
TGTGCCAGCAGTGAGAAGGGGGAGGCAGATACGCAGTATTTT	CASSEKGEADTQYF	few	-	TRBJ2-3	14	TRBV6-1
TGTGCCAGCAGTTCTGATTTGTTTCGATACCAAGAGACCCAGTACTTC	CASSSDLFRYQETQYF	-	-	TRBJ2-5	16	TRBV12-3/TRBV12-4
TGTGCCAGCAGGACCGGGACCTCTGGAAACACCATATATTTT	CASRTGTSGNTIYF	many	-	TRBJ1-3	14	TRBV12-3/TRBV12-4
TGTGCCAGCAGCTTGGGCCACGGGACAGGGTCCTACGAGCAGTACTTC	CASSLGHGTGSYEQYF	-	TRBD1	TRBJ2-7	16	TRBV11-2
TGTGCCACCAGCGCTTTAGGGAACGAGCAGTACTTC	CATSALGNEQYF	-	-	TRBJ2-7	12	TRBV15
TGCAGCGTTGAAAATCATGCCTATGGCTACACCTTC	CSVENHAYGYTF	many	-	TRBJ1-2	12	TRBV29-1
TGCGCCAGCAGCCAAGTTGGGAAAGCAACTAATGAAAAACTGTTTTTT	CASSQVGKATNEKLFF	few	-	TRBJ1-4	16	TRBV4-1
TGTGCCAGCCGCAGTGGGGGGCGGGGGGGTAAGTTCTTC	CASRSGGRGGKFF	many	TRBD2	TRBJ2-1	13	TRBV2
TGTGCCAGCAGTGACCGGCGGAACTATGGCTACACCTTC	CASSDRRNYGYTF	few	-	TRBJ1-2	13	TRBV2
TGTGCCAGCTCACCACCGGTTATAGGGGGCGGGTCCTACGAGCAGTACTTC	CASSPPVIGGGSYEQYF	-	TRBD1	TRBJ2-7	17	TRBV18
TGTGCCAGCAGCTTAAGTTTGGATAACTATGGCTACACCTTC	CASSLSLDNYGYTF	many	-	TRBJ1-2	14	TRBV7-2
TGTGCCAGCAGCTTAGCGTGGGGAGGGGATGAAAAACTGTTTTTT	CASSLAWGGDEKLFF	-	-	TRBJ1-4	15	TRBV7-9
TGTGCCACCAGCAGAAGCAACCGGGATCTTAGCACAGATACGCAGTATTTT	CATSRSNRDLSTDTQYF	-	-	TRBJ2-3	17	TRBV15
TGTGCCAGCAGTCCCCAAGCGAGCCCCTCTTTCTACGAGCAGTACTTC	CASSPQASPSFYEQYF	few	-	TRBJ2-7	16	TRBV27
TGCGCCAGCAGCTTGGCACGGGGGCTTATGAACACTGAAGCTTTCTTT	CASSLARGLMNTEAFF	-	-	TRBJ1-1	16	TRBV5-1
TGTGCCAGCAGTGATCGGGACATCTACGAGCAGTACTTC	CASSDRDIYEQYF	many	-	TRBJ2-7	13	TRBV25-1
TGTGCCAGCAACTCCCCGCTAGCGGGCGAGACCCAGTACTTC	CASNSPLAGETQYF	many	TRBD2	TRBJ2-5	14	TRBV7-6
TGTGCCAGCTCACCGAACAGGGGACCAGACTACGAGCAGTACTTC	CASSPNRGPDYEQYF	-	TRBD1	TRBJ2-7	15	TRBV18
TGTGCCAGCAGCCACTACAGAGATCTTAACTATGGCTACACCTTC	CASSHYRDLNYGYTF	few	-	TRBJ1-2	15	TRBV7-9
TGTGCCAGCAGTCGCCCGGGAGAGCAAGAGACCCAGTACTTC	CASSRPGEQETQYF	few	-	TRBJ2-5	14	TRBV28
TGTGCCAGCAGCTTAGTGGGGGACTGGCGGCAGTACTTC	CASSLVGDWRQYF	-	-	TRBJ2-7	13	TRBV7-9
TGTGCCAGCAGCTCGGGAGCAGGGTGGACTGAAGCTTTCTTT	CASSSGAGWTEAFF	many	-	TRBJ1-1	14	TRBV7-3
TGTGCCAGCAGTCCTAGCGGGGGGGCCAATGAGCAGTTCTTC	CASSPSGGANEQFF	few	TRBD2	TRBJ2-1	14	TRBV28
TGTGCCAGCAGTTCCCAGGGACTAGCGTCCTACGAGCAGTACTTC	CASSSQGLASYEQYF	-	TRBD2	TRBJ2-7	15	TRBV12-3/TRBV12-4
TGTGCCAGCAGCTCCTCCGGGTCCGTTGGCTACACCTTC	CASSSSGSVGYTF	-	-	TRBJ1-2	13	TRBV7-9
TGTGCCAGCAGCGTGGGTGAGAGGGAGCAGTACTTC	CASSVGEREQYF	many	-	TRBJ2-7	12	TRBV28
TGTGCCAGCAGCCAAGACCAAGGAACCTACAATGAGCAGTTCTTC	CASSQDQGTYNEQFF	-	-	TRBJ2-1	15	TRBV3-1
TGTGCCAGCAGTGAAGCACCGGGACTAGCGGGAAACTACGAGCAGTACTTC	CASSEAPGLAGNYEQYF	-	TRBD2	TRBJ2-7	17	TRBV6-1
TGTGCCAGCAGTTATACAGGACAGGGTTCGAGCAATCAGCCCCAGCATTTT	CASSYTGQGSSNQPQHF	once	TRBD1	TRBJ1-5	17	TRBV6-5
TGTGCCAGCAGCTTGTGGAGGGACCCACCTAATGAGCAGTTCTTC	CASSLWRDPPNEQFF	many	-	TRBJ2-1	15	TRBV5-8
TGTGCCAGCAGTTACGGATCCGGGGCCAAAATATCTGAAGCTTTCTTT	CASSYGSGAKISEAFF	few	-	TRBJ1-1	16	TRBV9
TGCAGTGCTACAGGGATCGGGGAGCTGTTTTTT	CSATGIGELFF	-	-	TRBJ2-2	11	TRBV20-1
TGTGCCAGCAGCGAAACCGGGACTAGCGGGGGGGCCGTTCAAGGCAATGAGCAGTTCTTC	CASSETGTSGGAVQGNEQFF	-	TRBD2	TRBJ2-1	20	TRBV7-3
TGTGCCAGCAGTTCCTCCTTCATCTACACTGAAGCTTTCTTT	CASSSSFIYTEAFF	many	-	TRBJ1-1	14	TRBV28
TGTGCCAGCAGCGGTCCTACCCTCTGGGGGGCCCAGTACTTC	CASSGPTLWGAQYF	-	-	TRBJ2-5	14	TRBV5-6
TGCAGTGCTAGAGCCTCAAGGGACAGCACCTACGAGCAGTACTTC	CSARASRDSTYEQYF	-	TRBD1	TRBJ2-7	15	TRBV20-1
TGTGCCAGCTCACCACAGGGAGTAGCTGAAGCTTTCTTT	CASSPQGVAEAFF	many	-	TRBJ1-1	13	TRBV18
TGCGCCAGCAGCCAAGTAATCGGTAGCAATCAGCCCCAGCATTTT	CASSQVIGSNQPQHF	few	-	TRBJ1-5	15	TRBV4-1
TGTGCCAGCTACCCCGGCTGGGAATGGAATAATGAAAAACTGTTTTTT	CASYPGWEWNNEKLFF	few	-	TRBJ1-4	16	TRBV27
TGTGCCAGCAGCTTAGAGGCAGGGCTCATGAACACTGAAGCTTTCTTT	CASSLEAGLMNTEAFF	many	-	TRBJ1-1	16	TRBV11-2
TGTGCCAGCTCACCGTATTCAACTAATGAAAAACTGTTTTTT	CASSPYSTNEKLFF	-	-	TRBJ1-4	14	TRBV18
TGTGCCAGCCGCCCAAGGGACAGGGGAAATGGAAACACCATATATTTT	CASRPRDRGNGNTIYF	-	TRBD1	TRBJ1-3	16	TRBV3-1
TGTGCCAGCACCCCCACAGGGGACGCTCCGGAGAGCTCCTACAATGAGCAGTTCTTC	CASTPTGDAPESSYNEQFF	many	TRBD1	TRBJ2-1	19	TRBV25-1
TGTGCCATCAGTGAGATGGAAAGCGGGAGAAGCACCATATATTTT	CAISEMESGRSTIYF	-	-	TRBJ1-3	15	TRBV10-3
TGTGCCAGCAGTTACTCGAGGACAGGGGGACACAATGAGCAGTTCTTC	CASSYSRTGGHNEQFF	-	TRBD1	TRBJ2-1	16	TRBV6-5
TGCAGCGTCCTACAGGCAAATGAGCAGTTCTTC	CSVLQANEQFF	many	-	TRBJ2-1	11	TRBV29-1
TGTGCCAGTAGTATTGTTAGCGGGGATGATACGCAGTATTTT	CASSIVSGDDTQYF	-	TRBD2	TRBJ2-3	14	TRBV19
TGCAGCGTTGAGGGCGGGGGCGATGGCTACACCTTC	CSVEGGGDGYTF	-	-	TRBJ1-2	12	TRBV29-1
TGCGCCAGCAGGGGAAGACAGGGTTATGGCTACACCTTC	CASRGRQGYGYTF	many	TRBD1	TRBJ1-2	13	TRBV10-2
TGTGCCAGCAGCTTAGGAGTCATGAGCGGGGGGCGGGGTGAGCAGTTCTTC	CASSLGVMSGGRGEQFF	-	TRBD2	TRBJ2-1	17	TRBV11-2